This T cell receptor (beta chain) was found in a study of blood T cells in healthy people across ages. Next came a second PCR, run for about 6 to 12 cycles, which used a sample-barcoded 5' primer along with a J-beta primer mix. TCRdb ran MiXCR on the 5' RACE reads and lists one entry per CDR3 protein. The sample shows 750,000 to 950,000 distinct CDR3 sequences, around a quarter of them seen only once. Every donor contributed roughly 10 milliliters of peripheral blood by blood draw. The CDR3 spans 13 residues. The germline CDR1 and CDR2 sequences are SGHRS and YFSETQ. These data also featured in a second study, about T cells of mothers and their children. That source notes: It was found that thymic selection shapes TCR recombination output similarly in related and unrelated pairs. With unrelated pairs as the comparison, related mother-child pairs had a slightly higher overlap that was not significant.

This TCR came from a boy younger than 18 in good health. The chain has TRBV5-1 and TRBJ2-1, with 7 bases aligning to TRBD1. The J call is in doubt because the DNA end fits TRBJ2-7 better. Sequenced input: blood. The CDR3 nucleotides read TGCGCCAGCAGCTTGGGACAGGGTGAGGAGCAGTACTTC. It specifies CASSLGQGEEQYF.